These T cell receptor beta chains were read from a single sample in a study of blood T cell repertoires in COVID-19. Libraries were prepared by immunoSEQ multiplex PCR; TCRdb keeps only in-frame clonotypes and omits some of them. The sample includes a few hundred thousand clones, approximately 81% of them seen just once. What was sequenced was peripheral blood. Source of these receptors: a woman aged 80 or older with acute or convalescent COVID-19. The CDR3 runs from the conserved cysteine through the conserved F or W. A D gene is named only where the DNA matches it firmly. Part of the rows lack a size; the others show once, few, many or a class for expanded clones.

TRBV9	TRBJ2-7	.	.	TGTGCCAGCAGCACACAGGGAAACGAGCAGTACTTC	CASSTQGNEQYF
TRBV27	TRBJ2-2	.	.	TGTGCCAGCTCGACAGTTGGCGGGGAGCTGTTTTTT	CASSTVGGELFF
TRBV19	TRBJ1-5	.	.	TGTGCCAGTAGCCGGGAGAGGCATCCGCCCCAGCATTTT	CASSRERHPPQHF
TRBV30	TRBJ1-3	TRBD1	.	TGTGCCTGGCAGGGGGAAGGAAACACCATATATTTT	CAWQGEGNTIYF
TRBV7-2	TRBJ1-2	.	.	TGTGCCAGCAGCTTAGGGGCGCCGGTGAACTATGGCTACACCTTC	CASSLGAPVNYGYTF
TRBV5-6	TRBJ2-7	TRBD1	once	TGTGCCAGCAGCACCACCGGGACAGGGTTATACGAGCAGTACTTC	CASSTTGTGLYEQYF
TRBV7-6	TRBJ2-3	TRBD2	.	TGTGCCAGCAGCCCCAGATCTAGCGGAACGGGAGAAGATACGCAGTATTTT	CASSPRSSGTGEDTQYF
TRBV11-3	TRBJ1-1	.	once	TGTGCCAGCAGCTTAGTAGCAGGGGTGAACACTGAAGCTTTCTTT	CASSLVAGVNTEAFF
TRBV6-5	TRBJ1-2	.	.	TGTGCCAGCAGGAACAGGGACGGGGCTGGCTACACCTTC	CASRNRDGAGYTF
TRBV5-5	TRBJ2-7	.	few	TGTGCCGGGGCCGCACAGGGACAAAGTAAGCAGTACTTC	CAGAAQGQSKQYF
TRBV7-9	TRBJ2-1	.	.	TGTGCCAGCAGCTTAGCGGGAGCGTACAATGAGCAGTTCTTC	CASSLAGAYNEQFF
TRBV19	TRBJ1-4	TRBD1	.	TGTGCCAGTAGGCCGGGACAGAAGAATGAAAAACTGTTTTTT	CASRPGQKNEKLFF
TRBV21-1	TRBJ1-2	.	.	TGTGCCAGCAGCAGAGGATTCAGGGGTACCCTGAGGGGACAGAACTATGGCTACACCTTC	CASSRGFRGTLRGQNYGYTF
TRBV20-1	TRBJ1-2	.	.	TGCAGTGCGACTGAAAACTATGGCTACACCTTC	CSATENYGYTF
TRBV14	TRBJ2-6	.	many	TGTGCCAGCAGCTCTCCCGGGTCATCTGGGGCCAACGTCCTGACTTTC	CASSSPGSSGANVLTF